Detailed here is one T cell receptor (beta chain). Its cognate antigen is unknown. The sample is drawn from a study of T cell responses to AZD1222 COVID-19 vaccine. Germline V gives CDR1 LGHNA, CDR2 YSLEER. Trimming removed 1 base from V and 5 bases from J; junction bases left unmatched: 2. CDR3 size: 14 residues. Study observations and caveats: Recipients of AZD1222 seropositive at baseline numbered only five or six. In a largely white British group with more females than males, clonal diversity was possibly underestimated. No day 14 peak samples; only post-peak repertoires were characterized.

Measured with immunoSEQ multiplex PCR; TCRdb has only the in-frame clones, and not every one. The table lists around 99,000 clones, around 87% of them singletons. The chain links TRBV4-3 to TRBJ2-7; 10 bases are a match to TRBD1. Source: peripheral blood, taken 28 days after the second AZD1222 dose. This clonotype was obtained from an adult who received the AZD1222 COVID-19 vaccine. CDR3 nucleotide sequence: TGCGCCAGCAGCCAAGCCGGGACAGGGGACGAGCAGTACTTC. It codes for CASSQAGTGDEQYF.